One and the same sample provided the 16 T cell receptor beta chains below, sequenced in a study of blood T cells in healthy people across ages. A sample-barcoded 5' primer and a J-beta primer mix were used in a second PCR of about 6 to 12 cycles. TCRdb used MiXCR to reprocess the 5' RACE reads, holding one entry per CDR3 protein. This sample has some 940,000 distinct CDR3 sequences; roughly 29% occur once, and the top ten carry roughly 10%. These sequences were also reported in another study, on T cells of mothers and their children.

Sequenced sample: blood. Receptors originate from a woman aged 35 to 49 in good health.

Regarding this clonotype: Given a much more abundant clone one base away, this may be a read error. The gene calls are TRBV9 and TRBJ2-7; 9 bases fit TRBD1. The CDR3 has 15 amino acids. After removal of 3 bases from V and 7 bases from J, the junction contained 11 bases not matched to a gene. Germline CDR1 is SGDLS and CDR2 is YYNGEE. In DNA, the CDR3 is TGTGCCAGCAGCGCCAACCGGGACAGGGTCAATGAGCAGTACTTC. The encoded protein is CASSANRDRVNEQYF.

The V gene is TRBV27, the J gene TRBJ1-1, with D tentatively TRBD1 (6 bases). Per germline, CDR1 MNHEY and CDR2 SMNVEV (reference sequence). Between the trimmed V and J ends, which lost 3 bases and 3 bases, there was a span of 17 bases. The CDR3 has 16 amino acids. The DNA for the CDR3 is TGTGCCAGCAGTTTGAGGGTGGGCAGGGGCTACACTGAAGCTTTCTTT. Its translation is CASSLRVGRGYTEAFF.

The chain uses TRBV14 and TRBJ2-7; the D is unclear. The germline CDR1 and CDR2 sequences are SGHDN and FVKESK. The CDR3 extends over 14 amino acids. V was clipped by 0 bases and J by 4 bases, with 10 bases between them. CDR3 sequence: CASSQDVRGYEQYF. Here the CDR3 DNA reads TGTGCCAGCAGCCAAGATGTGCGAGGATACGAGCAGTACTTC.

The chain combines TRBV7-2 with TRBJ1-2; TRBD1 matches 11 bases. The CDR3 loop spans 14 amino acids. V dropped 1 base and J dropped 8; count of bases not matched to a gene: 3. Germline CDR1 SGHTA, CDR2 FQGNSA. The CDR3 nucleotides read TGTGCCAGCAGCTTAGGGGACAGGGGGGGCGGCTACACCTTC. Residues: CASSLGDRGGGYTF. Based on the CDR3 plus reference TRBV7-2 and TRBJ1-2, the full variable domain is GAGVSQSPSNKVTEKGKDVELRCDPISGHTALYWYRQSLGQGLEFLIYFQGNSAPDKSGLPSDRFSAERTGGSVSTLTIQRTQQEDSAVYLCASSLGDRGGGYTFGSGTRLTVV.

There are many counts of this clonotype. The chain joins TRBV27 to TRBJ2-7; D gene ambiguous. The germline gives CDR1 MNHEY, CDR2 SMNVEV (reference sequence). This CDR3 region has 14 residues. Trimming left V 5 bases short and J 1 base short, with 12 bases between. This CDR3 is CASSPGWKSYEQYF. In DNA, the CDR3 is TGTGCCAGCAGTCCCGGCTGGAAATCCTACGAGCAGTACTTC.

V and J are TRBV9 and TRBJ1-5; perhaps TRBD1 as D (5 bases). The CDR3 sequence is 15 residues long. Trimming left V 0 bases short and J 5 bases short, with 12 bases between. The germline V gene encodes CDR1 SGDLS and CDR2 YYNGEE. CDR3 sequence reads: CASSVEGAVYQPQHF. CDR3 in DNA: TGTGCCAGCAGCGTAGAAGGGGCGGTTTATCAGCCCCAGCATTTT.

The CDR3 here is CASSQDQARDSPLHF. The CDR3 nucleotides are TGTGCCAGCAGCCAAGATCAGGCTAGAGATTCACCCCTCCACTTT. The J gene is TRBJ1-6, the V gene TRBV4-2, with no clear D. The CDR3 has 15 residues. From germline, CDR1 is LGHNA and CDR2 YNFKEQ. The ends were cut back, 0 bases at V and 8 bases at J, with 11 bases in the middle.

V gene TRBV12-3 or TRBV12-4 combines with J gene TRBJ2-3, with D uncertain. Trimming stripped 7 bases from V and 1 base from J, with 12 bases between. This CDR3 contains 14 residues. The CDR3 region is CASTLGPGTDTQYF. CDR3 nucleotides: TGTGCCAGCACCCTCGGGCCGGGCACAGATACGCAGTATTTT.

This clonotype was found many times. The chain employs TRBV5-8 and TRBJ2-1, with 7 bases fitting TRBD1. The CDR3 contains 15 residues. Germline CDR1 and CDR2: SGHTS and YDEGEE. J lost 4 bases, V lost 1 base, and 5 bases had no gene match. The CDR3, as DNA: TGTGCCAGCAGCTTGCGGGGACAGTCTTACAATGAGCAGTTCTTC. This gives the protein CASSLRGQSYNEQFF.

V is TRBV7-9 and J is TRBJ2-7; 10 bases map to TRBD1. Germline CDR1 is SEHNR and CDR2 is FQNEAQ (reference sequence). V shed 1 base and J 3 bases; nucleotides not matched to a gene: 9. This CDR3 has 17 amino acids. CDR3 DNA: TGTGCCAGCAGCTTAGGGGGATGGACAGGGGGACTCTACGAGCAGTACTTC. This gives the protein CASSLGGWTGGLYEQYF.

Only a few counts were recorded for this clonotype. A much larger clone sits a single nucleotide away, making a read error possible. This sequence joins TRBV20-1 and TRBJ2-5, with D possibly TRBD2 on 6 matching bases. CDR1 DFQATT and CDR2 SNEGSKA come from the germline V gene (reference sequence). CDR3 size: 15 residues. The V end lost 7 bases, the J end lost 4 bases, and 22 bases lay between the germline ends. The CDR3 is CSVTAANGGLETQYF. The DNA for the CDR3 is TGCAGTGTCACAGCAGCTAACGGGGGATTAGAGACCCAGTACTTC.

The CDR3 sequence: CASSRVRSGGAGETQYF. DNA of the CDR3: TGTGCCAGCAGCCGAGTCCGATCAGGGGGCGCGGGAGAGACCCAGTACTTC. The chain recombines TRBV4-2 with TRBJ2-7; TRBD1 aligns across 8 bases. Gene TRBJ2-5 matches the end of the DNA better, so the J call may be wrong. The CDR3 covers 17 residues. CDR1 and CDR2 (germline): LGHNA, YNFKEQ.

Turning to this clonotype: Just one base apart from a much larger clone, this may be a read error. The CDR3 DNA is TGTGCCAGCGGCCCCGAAGGACAGATCCTTGGCACAGATACGCAGTATTTT. This encodes CASGPEGQILGTDTQYF. This sequence joins TRBV7-9 and TRBJ2-3; maybe TRBD1 (6 bases). Germline lookup yields CDR1 SEHNR and CDR2 FQNEAQ (reference sequence). The V gene lost 8 bases and the J gene lost 1 base, with 22 bases spanning the gap. This CDR3 has 17 amino acids.

In this sample, this clonotype turned up many times. This sequence joins TRBV28 and TRBJ2-1, with D possibly TRBD2 on 6 matching bases. V dropped 6 bases and J dropped 2 bases, with 14 bases sitting between them. Germline lookup yields CDR1 MDHEN and CDR2 SYDVKM. CDR3 length: 15 amino acids. Written as DNA, the CDR3 is TGTGCCAGCAGGACGGGACTCGCACCCTACAATGAGCAGTTCTTC. Translating gives CASRTGLAPYNEQFF.

In its sample, this clonotype was seen many times. The chain couples TRBV24-1 to TRBJ2-1, with 9 bases identical to TRBD2. CDR3 length: 15 residues. V shed 3 bases and J 6 bases; nucleotides not matched to a gene: 5. The germline V gene has CDR1 KGHDR and CDR2 SFDVKD. CDR3 protein: CATSDEGRGGNEQFF. CDR3 DNA sequence: TGTGCCACCAGTGATGAGGGGCGGGGGGGCAATGAGCAGTTCTTC.

The chain joins TRBV5-1 to TRBJ1-1, with D maybe TRBD1 (5 bases). The CDR3 length is 15 residues. Trimming shortened V by 0 bases and J by 6 bases, and 15 bases separated the two germline ends. Germline-derived CDR1 and CDR2 are SGHRS and YFSETQ. The DNA for the CDR3 is TGCGCCAGCAGCTTGGACATCGGGTCGGGGGCTGAAGCTTTCTTT. It translates to CASSLDIGSGAEAFF. The full variable domain, with the rest looked up from reference TRBV5-1 and TRBJ1-1, is KAGVTQTPRYLIKTRGQQVTLSCSPISGHRSVSWYQQTPGQGLQFLFEYFSETQRNKGNFPGRFSGRQFSNSRSEMNVSTLELGDSALYLCASSLDIGSGAEAFFGQGTRLTVV.